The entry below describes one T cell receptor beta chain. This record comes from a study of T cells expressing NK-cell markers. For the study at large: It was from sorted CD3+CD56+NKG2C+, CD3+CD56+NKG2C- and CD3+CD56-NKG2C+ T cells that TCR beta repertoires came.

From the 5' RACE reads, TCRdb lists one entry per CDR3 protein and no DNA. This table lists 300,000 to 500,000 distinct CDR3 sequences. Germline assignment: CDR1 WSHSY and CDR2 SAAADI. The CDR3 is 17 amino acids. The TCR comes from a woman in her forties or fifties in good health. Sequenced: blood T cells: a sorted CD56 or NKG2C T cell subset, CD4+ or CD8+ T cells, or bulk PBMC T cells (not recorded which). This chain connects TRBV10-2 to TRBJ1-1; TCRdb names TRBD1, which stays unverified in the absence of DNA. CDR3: CASSEATGVSTNTEAFF.